This is a list of T cell receptor beta chains from one sample in a study of cytomegalovirus exposure and HLA in healthy donors. Some clones are missing from TCRdb's copy, which holds only in-frame ones; the method was immunoSEQ multiplex PCR. The top ten hold 2.6% of the sample, which has roughly 260,000 clones, 87% seen once. The material sequenced was PBMCs. All receptors derive from a man between 18 and 29 years old in good health and CMV-seronegative. The CDR3 runs from the conserved cysteine through the conserved F or W. Rows give clone size only sometimes, using once, few, many, or a class for an expanded clone.

v_call clone_size cdr3_aa
TRBV28 - CASSLVQEYNEQFF
TRBV29-1 - CSFDTGGMRTDTQYF
TRBV12-1 - CASSDRESYEQYF
TRBV27 once CASSQRGGRGSYNEQFF
TRBV2 - CARGTGGEAFF
TRBV7-6 - CASSPTGGNRANTIYF
TRBV2 - CASGKGADLDTQYF
TRBV14 - CASSRGQPNTEAFF
TRBV7-9 - CASSLGTGETEAFF
TRBV19 - CATTSGQYEQYF
TRBV7-2 - CASSPGTGVHEQYF
TRBV7-3 - CASRQSTSRKETQYF
TRBV5-6 - CASSLQGVNEKLFF
TRBV27 - CASRLFGGMAFF
TRBV15 - CATSRGTSGGYEQYF
TRBV5-6 - CASSRGRGPNYGYTF
TRBV4-3 - CASSQISGLTSGKLREQFF
TRBV6-5 - CASSPSTGGWGEQYF
TRBV5-4 - CASSLGQGGMNTEAFF
TRBV7-2 - CASSAQGQGSEAFF
TRBV10-1 - CASSESVAGVWPQHF
TRBV7-6 - CASSFGGPYNEQFF
TRBV5-6 - CASSFGGGTTNEKLFF
TRBV12-5 - CASGLWAGAPLELFF
TRBV5-6 - CASSRTGLHQPQHF
TRBV9 - CASSLTGGEGYTF
TRBV4-2 - CASSQVRVTYTGELFF
TRBV7-9 - CLSRTGRVGEQFF
TRBV6-1 - CASTVTAGGRDTQYF
TRBV12-5 - CASGRTGNNQPQHF
TRBV27 - CASRGTANTGELFF
TRBV29-1 - CSVVSPTVSTDTQYF
TRBV19 - CASKAPGTDTQYF
TRBV5-1 - CASSLGRGTGELFF
TRBV28 - CASSVGGYSNQPQHF
TRBV6-1 - CASGQIFEKLFF
TRBV2 few CATAAQRRYEQYF
TRBV7-2 - CASSPGLSWVGTEAFF
TRBV25-1 - CASSGADQETQYF
TRBV27 few CASSLSRGGADGYTF
TRBV29-1 few CSVEVGQGRSSEAFF
TRBV7-9 once CASSPGSPSYEQYF
TRBV23-1 - CASRVSQPQHF
TRBV15 - CATSKTQSNQPQHF
TRBV6-6 - CASNGDQGAREKLFF
TRBV4-3 - CASSQDLYRHTEAFF
TRBV5-4 - CASSLKGARYNEQFF
TRBV7-2 - CASSFSGLEQYF
TRBV6-1 - CATMTSGIDTQYF
TRBV28 - CASNRGLAVWSSYNEQFF
TRBV5-1 - CASSWTGLSNQPQHF
TRBV4-2 - CASSQGGQGGYEQYF
TRBV7-9 - CASSPPVAYEQYF
TRBV30 once CAWRLAGADTQYF
TRBV18 - CASSQGQDYGYTF
TRBV30 once CAWTWRQRPNYGYTF
TRBV10-3 - CAISRDRGTDTQYF
TRBV6-1 - CASSEAGLAGKYF
TRBV10-3 few CAIRTNREEAFF